This T cell receptor beta chain was identified during a study of cytomegalovirus exposure and HLA in healthy donors. Notes on this clone: Its antigen is currently unknown.

Method: immunoSEQ multiplex PCR; TCRdb's copy keeps in-frame clones and lacks some. Of roughly 63,000 clones listed, more than 70% are singletons. Study-wide results and caveats: First-cohort TCR clusters were later found to tend to co-occur in the approximately 120 validation repertoires. Through in vitro validation, three CMV-associated chains were shown to be specific for CMV antigens. There were approximately 150 TCR beta chains listed as cytomegalovirus-associated. Rare TCR sequences predominated, though certain public TCRs were found in many donors.

The sequencing input was PBMCs. The clonotype was recovered from a woman aged 18-29 years in good health and CMV-seronegative.

CDR3 sequence reads: CASSYSTGRAGEQYF. The CDR3 DNA reads as TGTGCCAGCAGTTACTCGACCGGGAGGGCCGGCGAGCAGTACTTC. The rearrangement joins TRBV6-6 to TRBJ2-7; 8 nucleotides agree with TRBD2. J gave up 6 bases and V 0 bases, and 7 bases lay outside the gene matches. This CDR3 region has 15 residues. Looked up from germline, CDR1 is MNHNY and CDR2 is SVGAGI (reference sequence).